These 21 T cell receptor beta chains were all obtained from the same sample, sequenced in a study of response to subunit inactivated influenza vaccine. TCRdb independently ran MiXCR on the RT-PCR reads; one entry per CDR3 protein. The sample lists under 850,000 distinct CDR3 sequences; roughly 18% were seen once. This material consisted of PBMCs from blood, taken 5 to 6 days after vaccination. These TCRs come from a middle-aged man who received an inactivated influenza vaccine.

This clonotype was seen more than once but under ten times. The genes are TRBV7-8 and TRBJ1-1; D is possibly TRBD1 (5 bases). Germline V CDR1 and CDR2: SGHVS, FQNEAQ. The CDR3 is 16 residues long. V gave up 6 bases and J gave up 0 bases, with 17 bases separating them. CDR3 sequence (DNA): TGTGCCAGCAGTCCCCTTAGATGGGGCATGAACACTGAAGCTTTCTTT. This gives the protein CASSPLRWGMNTEAFF.

Notes on this clonotype: An end of the junction differs from the germline gene, which may be a read error. The rearrangement links TRBV7-2 to TRBJ2-2, with D possibly being TRBD2 (6 bases). This CDR3 is 14 amino acids long. The germline gives CDR1 SGHTA, CDR2 FQGNSA. The CDR3 sequence is CASSALSGVGELIF. DNA of the CDR3: TGTGCCAGCAGCGCATTATCGGGAGTCGGGGAGCTGATTTTT. The entire variable domain, with the rest obtained from reference TRBV7-2 and TRBJ2-2, is as follows: GAGVSQSPSNKVTEKGKDVELRCDPISGHTALYWYRQSLGQGLEFLIYFQGNSAPDKSGLPSDRFSAERTGGSVSTLTIQRTQQEDSAVYLCASSALSGVGELIFGEGSRLTVL.

The J gene is TRBJ2-2, the V gene TRBV12-3 or TRBV12-4; 7 bases are a match to TRBD1. Trimming took 7 bases from V and 9 from J; bases not matched to a gene: 17. CDR3 length: 16 amino acids. In nucleotides, the CDR3 is TGTGCCAGCATCCCTAACCCACGATACAGGGGACGGGAGCTGTTTTTT. It translates to CASIPNPRYRGRELFF.

This clonotype was seen only a few times. V is TRBV12-3 or TRBV12-4 and J is TRBJ2-1; 11 bases agree with TRBD1. This CDR3 spans 15 amino acids. J gave up 7 bases and V 4 bases, and 6 bases lay outside the gene matches. CDR3 amino acids: CASSWGTGGKNEQFF. The DNA for the CDR3 is TGTGCCAGCAGTTGGGGGACAGGGGGTAAGAATGAGCAGTTCTTC.

The chain joins TRBV7-3 to TRBJ2-2; maybe TRBD1 (6 bases). The V gene lost 4 bases and the J gene lost 6 bases, with 12 bases spanning the gap. Looked up from germline, CDR1 is SGHTA and CDR2 is FQGTGA. The CDR3 consists of 14 residues. In DNA, the CDR3 is TGTGCCAGCAGCTCTTCCAGGGGATCCGGGGAGCTGTTTTTT. It translates to CASSSSRGSGELFF.

This chain uses TRBV4-3 with TRBJ2-7; D is undetermined. Trimming pared 0 bases from V and 4 bases from J, leaving 10 bases between. Germline V gene data show CDR1 as LGHNA and CDR2 as YSLEER. The CDR3 covers 14 residues. The CDR3: CASSQDVVGYEQYF. CDR3 nucleotides: TGCGCCAGCAGCCAAGATGTCGTAGGGTACGAGCAGTACTTC.

The rearrangement uses TRBV5-5 and TRBJ1-5; D unresolved. Germline V gene sequence: CDR1 SGHKS, CDR2 YYEKEE (reference sequence). Trimming took off 0 bases at V and 0 bases at J, with 10 bases between the two ends. There are 16 residues in the CDR3. CDR3 sequence: CASSLGGRISNQPQHF. The CDR3 DNA reads as TGTGCCAGCAGCTTGGGTGGCAGGATTAGCAATCAGCCCCAGCATTTT. The full variable domain, in which reference TRBV5-5 and TRBJ1-5 provide the parts outside the CDR3, is DAGVTQSPTHLIKTRGQQVTLRCSPISGHKSVSWYQQVLGQGPQFIFQYYEKEERGRGNFPDRFSARQFPNYSSELNVNALLLGDSALYLCASSLGGRISNQPQHFGDGTRLSIL.

The chain employs TRBV9 and TRBJ2-1; TRBD1 aligns across 10 bases. Trimming removed 4 bases from V and 8 bases from J; junction bases left unmatched: 9. Germline CDR1 reads SGDLS; CDR2 reads YYNGEE. The CDR3 is made up of 15 amino acids. CDR3 DNA sequence: TGTGCCAGCAGCCCTCGACAGGGGGCGAGGTATGAGCAGTTCTTC. It yields the protein CASSPRQGARYEQFF.

This clonotype was seen a few times. V is TRBV12-3 or TRBV12-4 and J is TRBJ2-7; TRBD1 might be the D (6 bases). Trimming cost V 2 bases and J 6 bases, with 17 bases left between them. This CDR3 has 15 amino acids. The CDR3 loop is CASSLRATGWGEQYF. Here the CDR3 DNA reads TGTGCCAGCAGTTTAAGGGCCACAGGGTGGGGCGAGCAGTACTTC.

This clonotype was seen ten or more times. The chain carries TRBV20-1 and TRBJ2-3, with 10 bases lining up with TRBD2. The CDR3 is 15 residues long. The V segment lost 5 bases and the J segment 2 bases; nucleotides outside the gene matches: 7. Germline CDR1 and CDR2: DFQATT and SNEGSKA (reference sequence). The CDR3: CSALGLAGVTDTQYF. The CDR3 DNA reads TGCAGTGCTCTGGGGCTAGCGGGGGTCACAGATACGCAGTATTTT.

The chain has TRBV20-1 and TRBJ2-3, with D uncertain. CDR3 length: 14 amino acids. Germline CDR1 is DFQATT and CDR2 is SNEGSKA (reference sequence). The V end lost 3 bases, the J end lost 2 bases, and 12 bases lay between the germline ends. CDR3 sequence (DNA): TGCAGTGCTAGCGTTGGGCAGTCCACAGATACGCAGTATTTT. It is translated as CSASVGQSTDTQYF.

There are a few counts of this clonotype. This chain links TRBV10-3 with TRBJ2-3, with D perhaps TRBD1 (5 bases). Germline V gene sequence: CDR1 ENHRY, CDR2 SYGVKD. The germline V and J ends were trimmed by 4 bases and 1 base, with 9 bases remaining between them. The CDR3 totals 14 residues. The CDR3 spells CAISVVRGTDTQYF. CDR3 bases: TGTGCCATCAGTGTGGTCAGGGGCACAGATACGCAGTATTTT.

This clonotype has only a few counts. The chain couples TRBV11-2 to TRBJ1-5; TRBD1 is a possible D gene (5 bases). The V end lost 1 base, the J end lost 6 bases, and 13 bases lay between the germline ends. Germline values: CDR1 SGHAT, CDR2 FQNNGV. The CDR3 runs to 15 residues. The CDR3 region has the DNA TGTGCCAGCAGCTTAGCCGGGGGGGGTGCTCAGCCCCAGCATTTT. Residues: CASSLAGGGAQPQHF.

This clonotype was seen only a few times. This chain links TRBV3-1 with TRBJ2-5; 10 bases are a match to TRBD2. Looked up from germline, CDR1 is LGHDT and CDR2 is YNNKEL (reference sequence). The CDR3 runs 17 residues. J lost 3 bases, V lost 4 bases, and 11 bases had no gene match. The CDR3 region has the DNA TGTGCCAGCAGCCCGAACCCTAGCGGGGGCAGGGAAGAGACCCAGTACTTC. Its protein product is CASSPNPSGGREETQYF.

The chain joins TRBV5-6 to TRBJ2-1; 9 bases are a match to TRBD2. The CDR3 is 19 residues long. Trimming at V came to 1 base and at J to 3 bases, leaving 14 bases not matched to a gene. Germline CDR1 reads SGHDT; CDR2 reads YYEEEE. CDR3 protein: CASSLLASGTVSFYNEQFF. DNA of the CDR3: TGTGCCAGCAGCTTGTTAGCTAGCGGGACTGTGTCCTTCTACAATGAGCAGTTCTTC.

This clonotype was counted a few times. This chain connects TRBV14 to TRBJ2-7; TRBD1 might be the D (5 bases). The CDR3 totals 13 residues. Germline V CDR1 and CDR2: SGHDN, FVKESK. V lost 3 bases and J lost 4, with 10 bases in between. The CDR3 reads CASSQIQGYEQYF. CDR3 DNA: TGTGCCAGCAGCCAGATTCAGGGTTACGAGCAGTACTTC. Drawing the rest from reference TRBV14 and TRBJ2-7, the complete variable domain is EAGVTQFPSHSVIEKGQTVTLRCDPISGHDNLYWYRRVMGKEIKFLLHFVKESKQDESGMPNNRFLAERTGGTYSTLKVQPAELEDSGVYFCASSQIQGYEQYFGPGTRLTVT.

This clonotype has a handful of counts. The chain employs TRBV20-1 and TRBJ2-1; D remains unclear. Looked up from germline, CDR1 is DFQATT and CDR2 is SNEGSKA (reference sequence). The CDR3 runs to 13 residues. Trimming took 3 bases from V and 5 from J, leaving 11 bases between them. CDR3 amino acids: CSASGRRNNEQFF. The CDR3 nucleotides read TGCAGTGCTAGCGGCAGAAGAAACAATGAGCAGTTCTTC.

This clonotype was counted only a few times. The chain carries TRBV29-1 and TRBJ1-2; D not resolved. Germline V gene lookup returns CDR1 SQVTM and CDR2 ANQGSEA. The V end was cut by 3 bases, the J end by 8 bases, with 16 bases between. The CDR3 is 13 amino acids. Here the CDR3 reads CSVDLGRIGGYTF. The CDR3 DNA reads TGCAGCGTTGACCTAGGGAGGATAGGCGGCTACACCTTC.

This clonotype was counted only a few times. V is TRBV7-8 and J is TRBJ2-3; D not certain. The CDR3 totals 15 residues. The germline V and J ends were trimmed by 5 bases and 0 bases, with 12 bases remaining between them. Germline assignment: CDR1 SGHVS and CDR2 FQNEAQ. CDR3 sequence: CASSRLVASTDTQYF. In DNA, the CDR3 is TGTGCCAGCAGCCGCCTAGTTGCTAGCACAGATACGCAGTATTTT.

This clonotype was counted between two and nine times. V gene TRBV6-2 or TRBV6-3 combines with J gene TRBJ2-7; D remains unclear. Trimming removed 2 bases from V and 12 bases from J, with 17 bases in between. This CDR3 contains 13 residues. CDR1 is MNHEY, CDR2 SVGEGT, per germline. CDR3: CASSYPRLEDTYF. For the CDR3, the DNA is TGTGCCAGCAGTTACCCAAGGCTGGAAGATACGTACTTC.

The J gene is TRBJ2-1, the V gene TRBV20-1, with D possibly being TRBD2 (6 bases). Trimming pared 6 bases from V and 6 bases from J, leaving 18 bases between. This CDR3 is 14 amino acids long. The V gene's germline CDR1 is DFQATT and CDR2 SNEGSKA (reference sequence). CDR3 nucleotides: TGCAGTGCCAACCTAGCGACTGGAGTCAATGAGCAGTTCTTC. It is translated as CSANLATGVNEQFF.